This record looks at one T cell receptor (beta chain) sequence and its context. The target antigen is unknown. The source of the sample is a study of OX40 agonist ivuxolimab in advanced cancers. Profiled with immunoSEQ multiplex PCR; TCRdb holds only in-frame clones, not every one. Of tens of thousands of clones listed, approximately 91% are singletons. Broader study findings: Dose levels from 0.1 to 3.0 mg/kg saw CD4+ and CD8+ blood T cells expand clonally by week 6.

Patients were excluded for autoimmune disease history or systemic immunosuppression. This CDR3 region has 15 residues. Trimming at V came to 0 bases and at J to 6 bases, leaving 7 bases not matched to a gene. Germline CDR1 and CDR2: LGHNA and YSLEER. The TCR comes from an adult with an advanced solid tumor such as melanoma, head and neck, liver or kidney cancer. The material was CD4+ or CD8+ T cells sorted from blood, obtained in a trial of the OX40 agonist ivuxolimab. This chain uses TRBV4-3 with TRBJ1-2; 7 bases map to TRBD1. CDR3 sequence reads: CASSQDFRQGNGYTF. The CDR3 coding sequence is TGCGCCAGCAGCCAAGATTTTCGACAGGGTAATGGCTACACCTTC.